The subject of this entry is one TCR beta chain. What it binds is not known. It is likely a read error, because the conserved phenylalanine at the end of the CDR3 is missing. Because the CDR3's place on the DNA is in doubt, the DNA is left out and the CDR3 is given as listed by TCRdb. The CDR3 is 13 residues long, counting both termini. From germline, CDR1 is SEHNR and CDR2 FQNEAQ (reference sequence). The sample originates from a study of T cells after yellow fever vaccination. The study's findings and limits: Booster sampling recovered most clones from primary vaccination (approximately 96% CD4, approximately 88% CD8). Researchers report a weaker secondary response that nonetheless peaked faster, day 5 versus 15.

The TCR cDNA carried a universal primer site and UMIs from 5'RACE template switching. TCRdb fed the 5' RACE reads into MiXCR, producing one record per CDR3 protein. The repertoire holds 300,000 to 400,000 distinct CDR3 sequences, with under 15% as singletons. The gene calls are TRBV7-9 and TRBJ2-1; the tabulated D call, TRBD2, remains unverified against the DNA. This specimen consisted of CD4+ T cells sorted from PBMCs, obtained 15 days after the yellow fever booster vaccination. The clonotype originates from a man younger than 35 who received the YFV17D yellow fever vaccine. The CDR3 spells CASSLEGGLASLV.